A selection of T cell receptor beta chains follows, all from one sample in a study of cytomegalovirus exposure and HLA in healthy donors. Using immunoSEQ multiplex PCR, the repertoire was profiled, and TCRdb retains in-frame clones only, with some absent. The profile shows 160,000 or so clones, about three quarters of them singletons. The sample taken for sequencing was PBMCs. Receptor source: a woman aged 25-40 years in good health and CMV-seronegative. The CDR3 runs from the conserved cysteine through the conserved F or W. The D gene is left open where the match is weak. Clone size is shown for a subset of rows, as once, few, many or a class of expanded clone.

TRBD1,15,TRBV2,TRBJ1-5,few,CASRFRTGLDQPQHF,TGTGCCAGCAGATTCAGGACAGGATTGGATCAGCCCCAGCATTTT
NA,15,TRBV19,TRBJ1-5,NA,CASSIRGGTNQPQHF,TGTGCCAGTAGTATAAGAGGAGGGACCAATCAGCCCCAGCATTTT
TRBD2,14,TRBV5-8,TRBJ2-7,NA,CASSLQLAGGEQYF,TGTGCCAGCAGCTTGCAACTAGCGGGTGGCGAGCAGTACTTC
TRBD1,16,TRBV4-3,TRBJ1-5,NA,CASSQEITGGYQPQHF,TGCGCCAGCAGCCAAGAGATCACAGGGGGTTATCAGCCCCAGCATTTT
TRBD2,16,TRBV7-2,TRBJ2-5,NA,CASRALAGDPQETQYF,TGTGCCAGCAGAGCACTAGCGGGAGACCCCCAAGAGACCCAGTACTTC
TRBD1,16,TRBV9,TRBJ2-2,NA,CASSLEGTGDTGELFF,TGTGCCAGCTCCCTTGAAGGGACAGGGGACACCGGGGAGCTGTTTTTT
NA,16,TRBV10-1,TRBJ2-1,NA,CASSQGGESSYNEQFF,TGCGCCAGCAGCCAAGGAGGCGAGAGCTCCTACAATGAGCAGTTCTTC
TRBD2,15,TRBV6-1,TRBJ2-3,NA,CASKEREGLTDTQYF,TGTGCCAGCAAAGAGCGGGAGGGCCTGACAGATACGCAGTATTTT
NA,15,TRBV4-3,TRBJ2-7,NA,CASSQGVSVSYEQYF,TGCGCCAGCAGCCAAGGGGTTAGCGTATCCTACGAGCAGTACTTC
NA,13,TRBV7-6,TRBJ1-2,NA,CASSLAAGQGYTF,TGTGCCAGCAGCTTAGCGGCAGGTCAGGGCTACACCTTC
NA,13,TRBV9,TRBJ1-2,NA,CASSVAQSYGYTF,TGTGCCAGCAGCGTAGCACAGAGTTATGGCTACACCTTC
TRBD1,13,TRBV9,TRBJ2-7,NA,CASSPGQAYEQYF,TGTGCCAGCAGTCCGGGACAGGCCTACGAGCAGTACTTC
NA,15,TRBV5-1,TRBJ1-1,NA,CASSLAQGRGTEAFF,TGCGCCAGCAGCTTGGCCCAGGGGCGTGGCACTGAAGCTTTCTTT
TRBD2,16,TRBV4-3,TRBJ2-3,NA,CASSQGGLAGGDTQYF,TGCGCCAGCAGCCAAGGGGGACTAGCCGGAGGAGATACGCAGTATTTT
NA,15,TRBV28,TRBJ2-3,NA,CASVSGRPSTDTQYF,TGTGCCAGCGTCAGCGGTCGCCCTAGCACAGATACGCAGTATTTT
TRBD2,17,TRBV4-1,TRBJ2-1,NA,CASSQDPWASGSLEQFF,TGCGCCAGCAGCCAAGATCCCTGGGCTAGCGGGAGTCTTGAGCAGTTCTTC
NA,16,TRBV19,TRBJ1-5,NA,CASREWRLDGNQPQHF,TGTGCCAGTAGGGAGTGGAGGCTAGATGGCAATCAGCCCCAGCATTTT
NA,14,TRBV5-4,TRBJ2-1,few,CASSSPSLFNEQFF,TGTGCCAGCAGCTCCCCTTCCCTGTTCAATGAGCAGTTCTTC
TRBD2,18,TRBV10-1,TRBJ2-1,NA,CASSETSSGSLSYNEQFF,TGCGCCAGCAGTGAGACCAGTAGCGGGAGTCTGTCCTACAATGAGCAGTTCTTC
NA,14,TRBV29-1,TRBJ2-1,NA,CSVMTPTIYNEQFF,TGCAGCGTTATGACTCCAACAATCTACAATGAGCAGTTCTTC
TRBD1,14,TRBV4-3,TRBJ1-1,once,CASSQEGAWTEAFF,TGCGCCAGCAGCCAGGAGGGGGCCTGGACTGAAGCTTTCTTT
NA,13,TRBV29-1,TRBJ2-3,NA,CSVESGGEDTQYF,TGCAGCGTTGAAAGCGGAGGGGAAGATACGCAGTATTTT
NA,13,TRBV6-5,TRBJ2-1,NA,CASSYTAYNEQFF,TGTGCCAGCAGTTACACGGCCTACAATGAGCAGTTCTTC
NA,13,TRBV6-1,TRBJ1-2,NA,CASSGHTDYGYTF,TGTGCCAGCAGTGGTCATACAGACTATGGCTACACCTTC
TRBD2,16,TRBV7-8,TRBJ2-1,once,CASSLVSLAGGWEQFF,TGTGCCAGCAGCTTAGTATCCCTAGCGGGAGGGTGGGAGCAGTTCTTC
NA,12,TRBV6-5,TRBJ2-5,NA,CASGGEMETQYF,TGTGCCAGCGGAGGGGAAATGGAGACCCAGTACTTC
NA,13,TRBV2,TRBJ2-3,once,CASRWLGSDTQYF,TGTGCCAGCAGATGGCTAGGTTCAGATACGCAGTATTTT
NA,14,TRBV5-4,TRBJ1-2,NA,CASSLALPNYGYTF,TGTGCCAGCAGCTTGGCCCTACCTAACTATGGCTACACCTTC
TRBD2,15,TRBV6-5,TRBJ2-2,NA,CASSPSGGVTGELFF,TGTGCCAGCAGTCCTAGCGGGGGGGTAACCGGGGAGCTGTTTTTT
NA,15,TRBV28,TRBJ2-1,NA,CASSYRTVTYNEQFF,TGTGCCAGCAGTTACAGGACAGTAACCTACAATGAGCAGTTCTTC
TRBD1,12,TRBV6-5,TRBJ1-2,NA,CASSRDRGGYTF,TGTGCCAGCAGTCGGGACAGGGGAGGCTACACCTTC
NA,15,TRBV7-2,TRBJ1-5,NA,CASTPGVGVGQPQHF,TGTGCCAGCACCCCGGGGGTAGGCGTGGGGCAGCCCCAGCATTTT
NA,14,TRBV11-3,TRBJ1-4,NA,CASSLLGPNEKLFF,TGTGCCAGCAGCTTACTAGGCCCCAATGAAAAACTGTTTTTT
NA,14,TRBV30,TRBJ1-3,NA,CAWSRGISGNTIYF,TGTGCCTGGAGTAGGGGGATCTCTGGAAACACCATATATTTT
TRBD1,15,TRBV19,TRBJ2-7,NA,CASSIGGQGLYEQYF,TGTGCCAGTAGTATCGGGGGACAGGGGCTCTACGAGCAGTACTTC
NA,16,TRBV15,TRBJ1-5,NA,CATSSKQGHSNQPQHF,TGTGCCACCAGCAGTAAACAGGGCCATAGCAATCAGCCCCAGCATTTT
NA,14,TRBV30,TRBJ2-7,NA,CAWGTGTGTYEQYF,TGTGCCTGGGGGACCGGGACTGGGACCTACGAGCAGTACTTC
TRBD1,17,TRBV19,TRBJ1-2,few,CATRTGPGGTLVGGYTF,TGTGCCACCAGAACTGGTCCAGGGGGTACGTTGGTAGGAGGCTACACCTTC
NA,14,TRBV11-1,TRBJ2-7,few,CASSFGKVSYEQYF,TGTGCCAGCAGCTTCGGGAAAGTCTCCTACGAGCAGTACTTC
NA,15,TRBV18,TRBJ1-6,NA,CASSKLKEGNSPLHF,TGTGCCAGCTCAAAACTCAAGGAGGGTAATTCACCCCTCCACTTT
NA,15,TRBV7-7,TRBJ2-1,NA,CASSLDPARNDEQFF,TGTGCTAGCAGCTTAGATCCGGCTAGGAATGATGAGCAGTTCTTC
TRBD1,13,TRBV2,TRBJ1-6,NA,CASSVGGNSPLHF,TGTGCCAGCAGTGTAGGGGGCAATTCACCCCTCCACTTT
TRBD1,14,TRBV7-2,TRBJ2-5,NA,CASSFWTGQETQYF,TGTGCCAGCAGCTTTTGGACAGGACAAGAGACCCAGTACTTC
NA,13,TRBV6-5,TRBJ2-7,few,CASSYSYYHEQYF,TGTGCCAGCAGTTACTCGTATTACCACGAGCAGTACTTC
NA,15,TRBV15,TRBJ2-3,NA,CATSRGDTSTDTQYF,TGTGCCACCAGCAGAGGGGACACAAGCACAGATACGCAGTATTTT
TRBD2,16,TRBV4-2,TRBJ2-5,NA,CASSQLTLAGEETQYF,TGTGCCAGCAGCCAACTAACCCTAGCGGGAGAAGAGACCCAGTACTTC
TRBD1,14,TRBV2,TRBJ1-6,NA,CASSGRDRGLHLHF,TGTGCCAGCAGTGGGAGGGACAGGGGCCTCCACCTCCACTTT
NA,16,TRBV11-3,TRBJ2-1,NA,CASSRGEARRGDEQFF,TGTGCCAGCAGCCGGGGAGAGGCCAGGAGGGGCGATGAGCAGTTCTTC
TRBD2,13,TRBV19,TRBJ2-2,once,CASSSGLAGELFF,TGTGCCAGTAGTTCCGGACTAGCCGGGGAGCTGTTTTTT
NA,12,TRBV11-3,TRBJ2-7,NA,CASSFGAGEQYF,TGTGCCAGCAGCTTTGGTGCGGGCGAGCAGTACTTC
NA,15,TRBV30,TRBJ2-2,NA,CAWKNGAKDTGELFF,TGTGCCTGGAAGAATGGGGCTAAGGACACCGGGGAGCTGTTTTTT
TRBD2,16,TRBV15,TRBJ2-3,NA,CAASRDREGGRDTQYF,TGTGCCGCCAGCAGAGATCGAGAGGGAGGGAGAGATACGCAGTATTTT
NA,14,TRBV4-2,TRBJ2-3,NA,CASSQGSGTDTQYF,TGTGCCAGCAGCCAAGGATCAGGAACAGATACGCAGTATTTT
TRBD1,20,TRBV10-1,TRBJ2-2,once,CASSVQHRYRGPANTGELFF,TGCGCCAGCAGTGTCCAACACCGTTACAGGGGGCCCGCGAACACCGGGGAGCTGTTTTTT